The rows below give T cell receptor beta chains drawn from one sample of a study of T cells in Graves' hyperthyroidism and ophthalmopathy. TCRdb itself ran the multiplex PCR reads through MiXCR, one entry per CDR3 protein. The table records hundreds of thousands of distinct CDR3 sequences, under 30% of them present only once. Sequencing input: blood. These receptors all come from a man aged 35-49 years with Graves' hyperthyroidism that later progressed to Graves' ophthalmopathy. CDR3s leave out the opening cysteine and the closing phenylalanine or tryptophan.

V	J	CDR3
TRBV5-1	TRBJ2-5	ASSLAASGRETQY
TRBV7-3	TRBJ2-7	ASRPDRPYYEQY
TRBV20-1	TRBJ1-1	SARDYQPTEAF
TRBV20-1	TRBJ1-5	SARDNLGRRGTGSNQPQH
TRBV28	TRBJ1-5	ASRPGGRRSKPQH
TRBV2	TRBJ1-5	ASSTRQGVTQH
TRBV15	TRBJ1-5	ATSRTGNSNQPQH
TRBV9	TRBJ1-6	ASSARPTGNSPLH
TRBV28	TRBJ2-7	ASSFSGRRPPYEQY
TRBV29-1	TRBJ1-2	SVPDRINYGYT
TRBV19	TRBJ1-2	ASGKQGGGGDGYT
TRBV11-2	TRBJ2-2	ASSLETPAGANTGELF
TRBV6-2/TRBV6-3	TRBJ2-5	ASSYQGTQETQY
TRBV7-9	TRBJ2-7	ASSISGRLVEQY
TRBV19	TRBJ1-1	ASKVGGWQAAMNTEAF
TRBV6-5	TRBJ2-7	ASTDGYEQY
TRBV19	TRBJ2-7	ASSTGTSGEQY
TRBV6-5	TRBJ2-7	ASSYSSKGTSAYEQY
TRBV12-3/TRBV12-4	TRBJ2-5	ASSLDRTIQETQY
TRBV5-1	TRBJ1-1	ASVPGRGNTEAF
TRBV10-2	TRBJ1-2	ASSPSRPYYGYT
TRBV2	TRBJ1-5	ASSAGALGNQPQH
TRBV28	TRBJ1-2	ASSGDYYGYT
TRBV12-3/TRBV12-4	TRBJ1-2	ASSRYRVKNYGYT
TRBV6-1	TRBJ1-1	ASNQSQGRWNTEAF
TRBV28	TRBJ2-7	ASSLPAGNYEQY
TRBV18	TRBJ1-1	ASSPEQGGTNTEAF
TRBV20-1	TRBJ2-7	SARETIGRSYEQY
TRBV12-3/TRBV12-4	TRBJ2-5	ASRYLSGGAETQY
TRBV19	TRBJ1-2	ASTEGQYYGYT
TRBV11-2	TRBJ1-2	ASSQNSPNTYGYT
TRBV6-5	TRBJ2-5	ASSYLAGGETQY
TRBV7-8	TRBJ2-5	ATSDPGLAGVETQY
TRBV11-2	TRBJ2-7	ASSLYPSVNEQY
TRBV18	TRBJ2-7	ASSLIVGGIGYEQY
TRBV20-1	TRBJ1-5	SATGTGNQPQH
TRBV28	TRBJ2-7	ASSLYRLAGGSYEQY
TRBV5-1	TRBJ2-4	ASSLLAGLAKNIQY
TRBV30	TRBJ1-1	AWSVHRNTEAF
TRBV6-5	TRBJ2-7	ASSYRQGAYEQY
TRBV20-1	TRBJ1-5	SASRLGQPQH
TRBV30	TRBJ1-2	AWSEGPLGYT
TRBV19	TRBJ2-7	ASADQWVPYEQY
TRBV24-1	TRBJ2-7	ATSDPRQGNDEQY
TRBV24-1	TRBJ2-2	ATSDFRTDPNGYGELF
TRBV7-2	TRBJ2-5	ASSPQWSSETQY
TRBV12-3/TRBV12-4	TRBJ1-1	ASSSQGAGNTEAF
TRBV30	TRBJ2-1	ACPTPNNEQF
TRBV15	TRBJ2-2	ATSRDIGELF
TRBV6-5	TRBJ2-5	ASSRDGREGETQY
TRBV12-3/TRBV12-4	TRBJ2-5	ASRGRPQETQY
TRBV5-1	TRBJ1-2	ASSSGADRYT
TRBV9	TRBJ2-3	ASSVGGLAGRDTQY